This TCR beta chain is drawn from a study of CXCR3-negative and CXCR3-positive naive CD8 T cells. UMI labels and 5' RACE were used to prepare the TRB cDNA libraries. TCRdb re-called the 5' RACE reads; one entry per CDR3 protein, DNA not given. Its table lists over 45,000 distinct CDR3 sequences. The sample taken for sequencing was naive CXCR3- CD8+ T cells from blood. Noted subset: CD45RO-CCR7+CD27+CD95- naive CD8+ T cells lacking CXCR3 (TNR3-). This TCR was sampled from a human donor in good health. Some clones in this sample may be carry-over from other donors' samples.

CDR3 residues: CATGHPLKGYTF. The rearrangement joins TRBV6-2 or TRBV6-3 to TRBJ1-2; TCRdb indicates TRBD1, and absent DNA this call remains unverified. CDR3 length equals 12 residues. Germline V gene lookup returns CDR1 MNHEY and CDR2 SVGEGT.